These T cell receptor beta chains were read from a single sample in a study of T-cell memory formation after mild COVID-19. TCRdb re-called the 5' RACE reads through MiXCR, storing one row per CDR3 protein. The table shows fewer than 400,000 distinct CDR3 sequences, with roughly 15% occurring only once. Sequenced material: PBMCs or a T cell subset sorted from them (not recorded which). The receptors come from a man aged 18-30 years who had mild COVID-19 (a few samples of this study predate the infection). Cell type and time point are not known. The CDR3 runs from the conserved cysteine through the conserved F or W. The D gene is left open where the match is weak. Only part of the rows carry a size: once, few, many, or a class if the clone is expanded.

clone_size j_call v_call d_call cdr3_aa cdr3_nt
NA TRBJ1-6 TRBV7-2 NA CASSWQGIFSPLHF TGTGCCAGCAGCTGGCAGGGGATTTTTTCACCCCTCCACTTT
NA TRBJ2-2 TRBV7-9 TRBD1 CASSTSGTGFTGELFF TGTGCCAGCAGCACTTCCGGGACAGGGTTTACCGGGGAGCTGTTTTTT
NA TRBJ1-6 TRBV4-3 NA CASSQEGSRNSPLHF TGCGCCAGCAGCCAAGAAGGCTCTAGAAATTCACCCCTCCACTTT
NA TRBJ2-5 TRBV6-2/TRBV6-3 NA CASGELGKETQYF TGTGCCAGCGGCGAATTGGGCAAAGAGACCCAGTACTTC
NA TRBJ2-3 TRBV7-8 NA CASSLGGAPQSTDTQYF TGTGCCAGCAGCCTCGGAGGGGCGCCGCAAAGCACAGATACGCAGTATTTT
NA TRBJ2-1 TRBV20-1 TRBD2 CSASGGTFEQFF TGCAGTGCTAGCGGGGGGACTTTTGAGCAGTTCTTC
NA TRBJ1-1 TRBV13 TRBD1 CASSLGRGGNTEAFF TGTGCCAGCAGCTTAGGCAGGGGGGGAAACACTGAAGCTTTCTTT
NA TRBJ2-3 TRBV12-3/TRBV12-4 TRBD2 CASSYRGGRTDTQYF TGTGCCAGCAGTTATCGGGGGGGCCGTACAGATACGCAGTATTTT
few TRBJ2-4 TRBV6-5 TRBD2 CASSSLAGGPDIQYF TGTGCCAGCAGTTCCTTAGCGGGGGGGCCGGACATTCAGTACTTC
NA TRBJ2-4 TRBV20-1 TRBD1 CSANRDSNIQYF TGCAGTGCTAACCGGGACAGTAACATTCAGTACTTC
NA TRBJ1-2 TRBV18 NA CASSPQAGEYGYTF TGTGCCAGCTCACCACAGGCAGGGGAATATGGCTACACCTTC
NA TRBJ2-3 TRBV6-5 NA CASGSFGTDTQYF TGTGCCAGCGGGTCCTTCGGTACAGATACGCAGTATTTT
few TRBJ1-2 TRBV11-2 NA CASSPGQAGYTF TGTGCCAGCAGCCCCGGTCAGGCTGGCTACACCTTC
NA TRBJ2-7 TRBV7-2 NA CASSLVESAGEQYF TGTGCCAGCAGCTTAGTTGAAAGCGCAGGCGAGCAGTACTTC
few TRBJ2-2 TRBV24-1 TRBD2 CATGTSGSSTGELFF TGTGCCACCGGGACTAGCGGGTCATCCACCGGGGAGCTGTTTTTT
many TRBJ2-1 TRBV28 NA CASSPTGASSYNEQFF TGTGCCAGCAGTCCCACGGGGGCGAGCTCCTACAATGAGCAGTTCTTC
NA TRBJ2-5 TRBV9 TRBD1 CASSEGGQGSETQYF TGTGCCAGCAGCGAGGGAGGACAGGGAAGCGAGACCCAGTACTTC
few TRBJ1-1 TRBV20-1 NA CSVNLNTEAFF TGCAGTGTTAATTTGAACACTGAAGCTTTCTTT
few TRBJ1-5 TRBV6-2/TRBV6-3 NA CASSSGGLAVQPQHF TGTGCCAGCAGTTCGGGGGGACTCGCCGTACAGCCCCAGCATTTT
few TRBJ1-5 TRBV6-5 NA CASSPYVSNQPQHF TGTGCCAGCAGTCCTTACGTTAGCAATCAGCCCCAGCATTTT
NA TRBJ1-2 TRBV12-3/TRBV12-4 NA CASSLGALTAGYTF TGTGCCAGCAGTTTAGGGGCCCTTACGGCTGGCTACACCTTC
NA TRBJ1-5 TRBV4-1 NA CASSQDGGGDQPQHF TGCGCCAGCAGCCAAGATGGGGGGGGTGATCAGCCCCAGCATTTT
NA TRBJ2-1 TRBV5-4 NA CASSDGPGSDEQFF TGTGCCAGCAGCGACGGTCCGGGTAGCGATGAGCAGTTCTTC
few TRBJ2-3 TRBV4-2 TRBD2 CASSPQSRGGPDTQYF TGTGCCAGCAGCCCCCAGTCGCGGGGGGGCCCAGATACGCAGTATTTT
few TRBJ2-3 TRBV4-3 NA CASSRGTRSDTQYF TGCGCCAGCAGCCGAGGAACTAGGTCTGATACGCAGTATTTT